The 18 T cell receptor beta chains below all came from one sample that was sequenced in a study of T cells after yellow fever vaccination. From the 5' RACE reads, TCRdb called clonotypes with MiXCR, one entry per CDR3 protein. This sample has some 290,000 distinct CDR3 sequences, with around 10% found just once. This material consisted of CD4+ T cells sorted from PBMCs, taken 45 days after the yellow fever booster vaccination. These receptors came from a man aged 18 to 30 who received the YFV17D yellow fever vaccine.

This clonotype was detected only a few times. The V gene is TRBV30, the J gene TRBJ2-1; D may be TRBD1 (6 bases). CDR1 GTSNPN and CDR2 SVGIG come from the germline V gene (reference sequence). V shed 3 bases and J shed 9 bases, with 12 bases lying between them. The CDR3 has 12 residues. CDR3 loop: CAWRPQGGEQFF. Written as DNA, the CDR3 is TGTGCCTGGAGGCCACAGGGTGGTGAGCAGTTCTTC.

This clonotype was detected only a few times. V usage is TRBV3-1 and J usage is TRBJ2-5, with 10 bases fitting TRBD1. Germline values: CDR1 LGHDT, CDR2 YNNKEL (reference sequence). Trimming cost V 8 bases and J 3 bases; bases outside gene matches: 0. The CDR3 contains 12 residues. CDR3 in amino acids: CASGTGEETQYF. The CDR3, as DNA: TGTGCCAGCGGGACAGGGGAAGAGACCCAGTACTTC.

The table lists this clonotype with many counts. The rearrangement links TRBV6-2 or TRBV6-3 to TRBJ2-3; 8 bases match TRBD1. The CDR3 contains 18 residues. Germline V gene data show CDR1 as MNHEY and CDR2 as SVGEGT. The ends lost 6 bases at V and 0 bases at J; junction bases unmatched: 14. The CDR3 DNA reads as TGTGCCAGCAGGATGAAGGACGGCAGGGGGCCTAGCACAGATACGCAGTATTTT. It translates to CASRMKDGRGPSTDTQYF.

This rearrangement joins TRBV5-1 to TRBJ1-2; 8 bases map to TRBD1. The CDR3 length is 15 residues. Trimming at V came to 4 bases and at J to 2 bases, leaving 7 bases not matched to a gene. Germline lookup yields CDR1 SGHRS and CDR2 YFSETQ. CDR3 bases: TGCGCCAGCAGCCCGAACAGGGGGACCAACTATGGCTACACCTTC. This sequence encodes CASSPNRGTNYGYTF. The complete variable domain, with remaining parts taken from reference TRBV5-1 and TRBJ1-2, reads KAGVTQTPRYLIKTRGQQVTLSCSPISGHRSVSWYQQTPGQGLQFLFEYFSETQRNKGNFPGRFSGRQFSNSRSEMNVSTLELGDSALYLCASSPNRGTNYGYTFGSGTRLTVV.

V is TRBV12-5 and J is TRBJ2-3; no definite D call. V lost 2 bases and J 5 bases, leaving 2 bases between the germline ends. The CDR3 contains 11 residues. Germline values: CDR1 LGHNT, CDR2 FRNRAP. The CDR3: CASGLKDTQYF. The CDR3 DNA follows: TGTGCTAGTGGTTTGAAAGATACGCAGTATTTT.

The DNA for the CDR3 is TGCGCCAGCAGCTTGGTCGGCAGCGAAGAGACCCAGTACTTC. It yields the protein CASSLVGSEETQYF. This chain joins TRBV5-1 and TRBJ2-5, with D unresolved. The CDR3 covers 14 residues. CDR1 is SGHRS and CDR2 is YFSETQ in the germline V gene. The germline V and J ends were trimmed by 0 bases and 3 bases, with 9 bases remaining between them.

This clonotype was detected ten times or more. The chain uses TRBV11-2 and TRBJ2-1; TRBD2 aligns across 7 bases. J lost 6 bases, V lost 1 base, and 3 bases had no gene match. The CDR3 length is 14 residues. Germline-derived CDR1 and CDR2 are SGHAT and FQNNGV. The CDR3 nucleotides read TGTGCCAGCAGCTTAGGCTCTAGCGGCAATGAGCAGTTCTTC. Amino acids: CASSLGSSGNEQFF.

A few counts support this clonotype. This chain links TRBV6-2 or TRBV6-3 with TRBJ2-1; tentative D call: TRBD2 (7 bases). V shed 2 bases and J shed 5 bases, with 10 bases lying between them. CDR1 is MNHEY and CDR2 is SVGEGT in the germline V gene. The CDR3 spans 14 residues. CDR3 in amino acids: CASSYAGANNEQFF. In nucleotides, the CDR3 is TGTGCCAGCAGTTACGCGGGGGCAAACAATGAGCAGTTCTTC.

This clonotype was counted many times. The gene calls are TRBV5-1 and TRBJ2-2; no reliable D call. Trimming left V 2 bases short and J 3 bases short, with 8 bases between. Germline CDR1 is SGHRS and CDR2 is YFSETQ. CDR3 length: 14 amino acids. The CDR3 coding sequence is TGCGCCAGCAGCTTTTTAACAGACACCGGGGAGCTGTTTTTT. Its protein is CASSFLTDTGELFF.

This clonotype has a handful of counts. This sequence joins TRBV27 and TRBJ1-2; D uncertain. The length of the CDR3 is 15 residues. Per germline, CDR1 MNHEY and CDR2 SMNVEV (reference sequence). V lost 0 bases and J lost 4, with 12 bases in between. The chain's CDR3 is CASSLSYPASYGYTF. Written as DNA, the CDR3 is TGTGCCAGCAGTTTATCTTACCCGGCTTCCTATGGCTACACCTTC.

This clonotype was counted a few times. The CDR3 region is CASSLRTGGKGYGYTF. The CDR3 DNA reads as TGTGCCAGCAGCTTAAGGACAGGGGGTAAGGGCTATGGCTACACCTTC. J is TRBJ1-2 and V is TRBV7-4; TRBD1 agrees at 10 bases. J was trimmed by 4 bases and V by 2 bases; bases with no gene match: 7. Germline V CDR1 and CDR2: SGHVT, SQSDAQ. The CDR3 extends over 16 amino acids.

A few counts support this clonotype. V is TRBV6-1 and J is TRBJ1-1, with D unclear. The CDR3 covers 12 residues. Looked up from germline, CDR1 is MNHNS and CDR2 is SASEGT. V was trimmed by 8 bases and J by 5 bases, leaving 12 bases between them. CDR3 sequence reads: CASFERGTEAFF. CDR3 nucleotides: TGTGCCAGCTTTGAAAGAGGGACTGAAGCTTTCTTT.

This clonotype was seen more than once but under ten times. The chain employs TRBV25-1 and TRBJ1-6; D perhaps matches TRBD1 (5 bases). Trimming took off 7 bases at V and 9 bases at J, with 13 bases between the two ends. The CDR3 loop spans 13 amino acids. CDR1 is MGHDK, CDR2 SYGVNS, per germline. CDR3 DNA sequence: TGTGCCAGCAACCGGGACGCAGGTTCACCCCTCCACTTT. It yields the protein CASNRDAGSPLHF.

This clonotype occurred a few times. The chain couples TRBV7-2 to TRBJ2-1, with 15 bases fitting TRBD2. Germline V gives CDR1 SGHTA, CDR2 FQGNSA. The junction had 3 bases not matched to a gene; V was cut back by 5 bases and J by 4 bases. This CDR3 has 16 residues. As DNA, the CDR3 is TGTGCCAGCAGCGCCGGGACTAGCGGGGGGTACAATGAGCAGTTCTTC. As protein: CASSAGTSGGYNEQFF.

This clonotype was recorded a few times. The chain uses TRBV7-9 and TRBJ1-6; no reliable D call. V was trimmed by 1 base and J by 3 bases, leaving 4 bases between them. This CDR3 is built from 14 residues. CDR1 SEHNR and CDR2 FQNEAQ come from the germline V gene (reference sequence). CDR3 nucleotides: TGTGCCAGCAGCTTAGACAGCTATAATTCACCCCTCCACTTT. Translated: CASSLDSYNSPLHF.

This clonotype was recorded at least ten times. This sequence joins TRBV5-1 and TRBJ2-2, with 12 bases that match TRBD2. Germline V CDR1 and CDR2: SGHRS, YFSETQ. There are 16 residues in the CDR3. Germline trimming cut 2 bases from V and 2 bases from J; bases unmatched to any gene: 1. CDR3 in DNA: TGCGCCAGCAGCTTAGGACTAGCGGGAAACACCGGGGAGCTGTTTTTT. Protein: CASSLGLAGNTGELFF.

CDR3 amino acids: CSASDDQDTQYF. DNA for the CDR3: TGCAGTGCTAGTGATGACCAAGATACGCAGTATTTT. The chain recombines TRBV20-1 with TRBJ2-3; D gene unclear. Germline CDR1 DFQATT, CDR2 SNEGSKA (reference sequence). The V gene lost 3 bases and the J gene lost 5 bases, with 9 bases spanning the gap. The CDR3 has 12 amino acids.

This chain uses TRBV6-2 or TRBV6-3 with TRBJ2-3; D remains ambiguous. There are 12 residues in the CDR3. Trimming left V 6 bases short and J 6 bases short, with 10 bases between. Germline V gives CDR1 MNHEY, CDR2 SVGEGT. CDR3 in amino acids: CASSSSWDTQYF. CDR3 nucleotide sequence: TGTGCCAGCAGCAGTTCTTGGGATACGCAGTATTTT.